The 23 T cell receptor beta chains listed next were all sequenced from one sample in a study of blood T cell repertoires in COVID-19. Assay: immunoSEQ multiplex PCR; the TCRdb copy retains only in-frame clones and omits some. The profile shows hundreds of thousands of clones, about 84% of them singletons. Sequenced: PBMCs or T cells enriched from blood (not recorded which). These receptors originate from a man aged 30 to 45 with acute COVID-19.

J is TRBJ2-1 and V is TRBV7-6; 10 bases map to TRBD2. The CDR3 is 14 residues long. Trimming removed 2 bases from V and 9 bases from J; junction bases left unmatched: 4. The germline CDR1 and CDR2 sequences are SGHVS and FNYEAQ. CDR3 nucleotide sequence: TGTGCCAGCAGCTTAAGCGGGGGGGCCAGTGAGCAGTTCTTC. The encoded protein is CASSLSGGASEQFF.

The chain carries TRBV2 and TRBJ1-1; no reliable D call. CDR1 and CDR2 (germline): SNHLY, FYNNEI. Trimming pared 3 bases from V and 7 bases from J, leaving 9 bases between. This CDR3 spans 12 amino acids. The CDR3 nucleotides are TGTGCCAGCAGTGATGGAGATTTTGAAGCTTTCTTT. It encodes CASSDGDFEAFF.

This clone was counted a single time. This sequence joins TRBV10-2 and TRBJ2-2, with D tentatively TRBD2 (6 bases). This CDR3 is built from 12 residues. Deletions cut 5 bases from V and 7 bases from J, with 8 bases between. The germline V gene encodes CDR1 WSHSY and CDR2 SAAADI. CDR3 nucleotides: TGCGCCAGCAGTCGGGGGAACGGGGAGCTGTTTTTT. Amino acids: CASSRGNGELFF.

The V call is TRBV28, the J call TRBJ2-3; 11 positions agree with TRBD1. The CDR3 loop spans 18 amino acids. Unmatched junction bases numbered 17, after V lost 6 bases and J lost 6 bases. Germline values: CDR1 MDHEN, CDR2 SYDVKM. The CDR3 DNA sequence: TGTGCCAGCAGCCGTCCGAGCCGGGACAGGGGGGAGGAGGATACGCAGTATTTT. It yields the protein CASSRPSRDRGEEDTQYF.

Here the CDR3 reads CASSQDRADLGDTF. Here the CDR3 DNA reads TGCGCCAGCAGCCAAGATAGGGCGGATCTAGGGGACACCTTC. The chain combines TRBV4-1 with TRBJ1-2; possibly TRBD1 for D (5 bases). CDR1 MGHRA and CDR2 YSYEKL come from the germline V gene. V lost 0 bases, J lost 12 bases, and 17 bases lay in between. The CDR3 is 14 residues long.

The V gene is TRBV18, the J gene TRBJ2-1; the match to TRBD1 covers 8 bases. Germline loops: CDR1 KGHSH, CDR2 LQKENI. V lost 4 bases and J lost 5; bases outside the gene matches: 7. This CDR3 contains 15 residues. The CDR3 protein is CASSLPGQEHNEQFF. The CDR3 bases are TGTGCCAGCTCACTACCGGGACAGGAACACAATGAGCAGTTCTTC.

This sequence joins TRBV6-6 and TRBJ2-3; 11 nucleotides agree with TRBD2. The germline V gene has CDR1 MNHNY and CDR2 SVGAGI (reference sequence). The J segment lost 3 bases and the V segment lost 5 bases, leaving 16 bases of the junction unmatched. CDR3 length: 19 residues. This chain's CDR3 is CASSHKDYLTSGVTDTQYF. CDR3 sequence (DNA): TGTGCCAGCAGTCACAAGGACTATCTGACTAGCGGGGTTACAGATACGCAGTATTTT.

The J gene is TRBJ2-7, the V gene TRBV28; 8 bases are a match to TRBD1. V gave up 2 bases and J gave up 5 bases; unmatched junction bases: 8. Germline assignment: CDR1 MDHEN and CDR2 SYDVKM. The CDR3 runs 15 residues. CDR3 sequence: CASSLQGAKVDEQYF. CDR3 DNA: TGTGCCAGCAGTTTACAGGGGGCAAAGGTCGACGAGCAGTACTTC.

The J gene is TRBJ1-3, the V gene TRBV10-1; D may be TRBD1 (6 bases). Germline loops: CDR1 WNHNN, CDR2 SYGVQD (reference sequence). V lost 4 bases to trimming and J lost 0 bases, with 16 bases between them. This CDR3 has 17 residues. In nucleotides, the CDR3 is TGCGCCAGCAGTGCTGCCAGGGGCTACTCCTCTGGAAACACCATATATTTT. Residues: CASSAARGYSSGNTIYF.

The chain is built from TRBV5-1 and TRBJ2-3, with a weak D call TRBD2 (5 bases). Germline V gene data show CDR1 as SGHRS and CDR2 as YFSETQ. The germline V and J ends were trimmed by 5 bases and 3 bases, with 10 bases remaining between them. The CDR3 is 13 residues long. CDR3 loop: CASSNPGTDTQYF. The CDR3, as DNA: TGCGCCAGCAGTAACCCGGGGACAGATACGCAGTATTTT. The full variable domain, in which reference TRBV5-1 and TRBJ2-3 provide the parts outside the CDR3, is KAGVTQTPRYLIKTRGQQVTLSCSPISGHRSVSWYQQTPGQGLQFLFEYFSETQRNKGNFPGRFSGRQFSNSRSEMNVSTLELGDSALYLCASSNPGTDTQYFGPGTRLTVL.

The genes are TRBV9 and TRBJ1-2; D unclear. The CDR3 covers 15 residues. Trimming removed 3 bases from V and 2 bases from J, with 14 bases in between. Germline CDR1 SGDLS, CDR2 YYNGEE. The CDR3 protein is CASSGPRSQNYGYTF. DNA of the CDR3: TGTGCCAGCAGCGGCCCCCGGTCACAGAACTATGGCTACACCTTC.

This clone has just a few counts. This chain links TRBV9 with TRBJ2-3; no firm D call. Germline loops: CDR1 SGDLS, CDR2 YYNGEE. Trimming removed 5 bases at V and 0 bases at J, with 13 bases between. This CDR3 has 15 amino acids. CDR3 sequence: CASSISAISTDTQYF. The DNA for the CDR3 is TGTGCCAGCAGTATAAGCGCAATCAGCACAGATACGCAGTATTTT. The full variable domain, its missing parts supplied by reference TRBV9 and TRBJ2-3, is DSGVTQTPKHLITATGQRVTLRCSPRSGDLSVYWYQQSLDQGLQFLIQYYNGEERAKGNILERFSAQQFPDLHSELNLSSLELGDSALYFCASSISAISTDTQYFGPGTRLTVL.

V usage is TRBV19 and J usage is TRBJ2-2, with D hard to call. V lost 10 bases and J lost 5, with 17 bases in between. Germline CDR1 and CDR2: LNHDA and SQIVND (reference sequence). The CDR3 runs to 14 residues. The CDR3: CATETPSLTGELFF. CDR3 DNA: TGTGCCACTGAGACACCCAGTCTTACCGGGGAGCTGTTTTTT.

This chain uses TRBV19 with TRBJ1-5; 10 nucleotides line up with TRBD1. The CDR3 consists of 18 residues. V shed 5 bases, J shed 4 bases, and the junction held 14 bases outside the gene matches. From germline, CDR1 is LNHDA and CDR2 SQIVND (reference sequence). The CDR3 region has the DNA TGTGCCAGTAGTTTCCGTTCCGGGACAGGGGCGGGAAATCAGCCCCAGCATTTT. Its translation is CASSFRSGTGAGNQPQHF.

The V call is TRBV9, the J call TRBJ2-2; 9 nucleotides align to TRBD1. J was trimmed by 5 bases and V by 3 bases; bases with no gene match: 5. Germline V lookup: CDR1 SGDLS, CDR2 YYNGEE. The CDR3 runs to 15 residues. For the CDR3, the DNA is TGTGCCAGCAGCGAAACACAGGGGGCGACCGGGGAGCTGTTTTTT. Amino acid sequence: CASSETQGATGELFF.

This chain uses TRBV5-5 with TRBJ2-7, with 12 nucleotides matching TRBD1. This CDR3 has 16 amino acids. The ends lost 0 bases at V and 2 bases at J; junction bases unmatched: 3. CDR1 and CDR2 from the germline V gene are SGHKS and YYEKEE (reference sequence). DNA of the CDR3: TGTGCCAGCAGCTTGGCGGGACAGGGGGCCACCTACGAGCAGTACTTC. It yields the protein CASSLAGQGATYEQYF.

The CDR3 DNA is TGTGCCACCCAGCATAAGGGAGAACCTAAAGCCACTTCCTACGAGCAGTACTTC. Translation gives CATQHKGEPKATSYEQYF. The chain recombines TRBV24-1 with TRBJ2-7; tentatively, D is TRBD2 (5 bases). Per the germline V gene, CDR1 is KGHDR and CDR2 is SFDVKD. The CDR3 consists of 18 residues. The V and J ends lost 9 bases and 1 base respectively, with 27 bases between them.

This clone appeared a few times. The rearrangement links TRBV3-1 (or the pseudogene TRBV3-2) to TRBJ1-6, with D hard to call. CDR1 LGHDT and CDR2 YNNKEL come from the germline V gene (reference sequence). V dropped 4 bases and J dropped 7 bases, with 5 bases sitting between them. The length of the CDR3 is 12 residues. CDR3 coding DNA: TGTGCCAGCAGCCCTCTGAATTCACCCCTCCACTTT. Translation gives CASSPLNSPLHF.

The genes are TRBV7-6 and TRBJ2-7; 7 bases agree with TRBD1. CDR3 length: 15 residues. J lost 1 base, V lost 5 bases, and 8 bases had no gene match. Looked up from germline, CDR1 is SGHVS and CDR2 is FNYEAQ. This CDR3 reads CASSPTGMGSYEQYF. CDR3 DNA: TGTGCCAGCAGCCCGACAGGGATGGGGTCCTACGAGCAGTACTTC.

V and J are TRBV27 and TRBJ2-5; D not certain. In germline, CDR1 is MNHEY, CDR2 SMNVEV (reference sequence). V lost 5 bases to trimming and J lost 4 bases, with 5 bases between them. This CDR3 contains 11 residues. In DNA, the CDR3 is TGTGCCAGCAGTCACGGAGAGACCCAGTACTTC. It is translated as CASSHGETQYF.

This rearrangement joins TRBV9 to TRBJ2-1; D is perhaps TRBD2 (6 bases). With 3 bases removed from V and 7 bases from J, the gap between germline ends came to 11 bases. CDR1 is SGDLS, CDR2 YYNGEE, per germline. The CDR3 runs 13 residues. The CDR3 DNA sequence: TGTGCCAGCAGCGCGTCGGGGGAGAATGAGCAGTTCTTC. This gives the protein CASSASGENEQFF.

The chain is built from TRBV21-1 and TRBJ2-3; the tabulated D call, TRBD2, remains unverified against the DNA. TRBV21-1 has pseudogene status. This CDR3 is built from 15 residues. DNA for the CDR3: TGTGCCAGCGTCCGCGGGGGGAACGGCCGGGATACGCAGTATTTT. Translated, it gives CASVRGGNGRDTQYF.

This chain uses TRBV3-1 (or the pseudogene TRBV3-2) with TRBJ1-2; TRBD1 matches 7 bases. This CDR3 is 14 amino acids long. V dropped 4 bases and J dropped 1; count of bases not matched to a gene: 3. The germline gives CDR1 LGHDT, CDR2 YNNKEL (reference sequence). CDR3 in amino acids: CASSPGQLNYGYTF. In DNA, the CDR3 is TGTGCCAGCAGCCCGGGACAGCTTAACTATGGCTACACCTTC.